This T cell receptor beta chain is drawn from a study of blood T cells in healthy people across ages. The study's findings and limits: Bulk PBMC profiling left naive and antigen-experienced comparisons inconclusive.

Every donor provided roughly 10 milliliters of peripheral blood. V gave up 2 bases and J gave up 7 bases; unmatched junction bases: 4. This CDR3 has 15 amino acids. Germline CDR1 is SGHRS and CDR2 is YFSETQ. This clonotype was seen ten or more times. No antigen is known for it. A second about 7 to 11 cycle PCR used barcoded and J-beta primers. Tagging of each cDNA molecule was performed by a template-switch adaptor with 12 random nucleotides. TCRdb redid the calling of the 5' RACE reads with MiXCR, one entry per CDR3 protein. There are fewer than 900,000 distinct CDR3 sequences in the sample; about 34% occur only once, and around 13% lies in the top ten.

Sequencing was performed on blood. The origin of this receptor is a man aged 18 to 30 in good health. The chain links TRBV5-1 to TRBJ2-1; the match to TRBD2 covers 12 bases. The CDR3 coding sequence is TGCGCCAGCAGCTTCCGACTAGCGGGGGAAAATGAGCAGTTCTTC. This sequence encodes CASSFRLAGENEQFF.